The 2 T cell receptor beta chains below come from one sample, sequenced in a study of T cells in localized non-small cell lung cancer. The assay was immunoSEQ multiplex PCR, and TCRdb's table has in-frame clones only and misses some. The table records 23,000 or so clones, about 91% of them present only once. The sample consisted of peripheral blood mononuclear cells, taken before any cancer treatment. The receptors were gathered from a woman aged 35-75 years with stage III lung adenocarcinoma.

In its sample, this clone was seen once. Here the CDR3 reads CASSAEQILHTEAFF. The CDR3 nucleotides are TGTGCCAGCAGTGCCGAGCAAATCCTCCATACTGAAGCTTTCTTT. The V call is TRBV2, the J call TRBJ1-1; D is unresolved. The length of the CDR3 is 15 residues. The germline V and J ends were trimmed by 4 bases and 5 bases, with 17 bases remaining between them. Germline CDR1 reads SNHLY; CDR2 reads FYNNEI.

V usage is TRBV7-2 and J usage is TRBJ1-2; 9 positions match TRBD1. CDR1 is SGHTA, CDR2 FQGNSA, per germline. The CDR3 contains 19 residues. The V segment lost 4 bases and the J segment 5 bases; nucleotides outside the gene matches: 20. The CDR3 protein is CASSSPRAGQGVIWYGYTF. The CDR3 bases are TGTGCCAGCAGCTCTCCCCGGGCGGGACAGGGTGTAATTTGGTATGGCTACACCTTC.